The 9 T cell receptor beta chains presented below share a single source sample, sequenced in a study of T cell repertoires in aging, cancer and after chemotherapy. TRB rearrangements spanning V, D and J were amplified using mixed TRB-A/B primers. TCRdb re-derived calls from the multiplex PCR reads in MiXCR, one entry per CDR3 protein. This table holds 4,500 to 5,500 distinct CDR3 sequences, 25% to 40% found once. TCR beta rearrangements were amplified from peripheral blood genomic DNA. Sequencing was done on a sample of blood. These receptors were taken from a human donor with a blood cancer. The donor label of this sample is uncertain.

CDR3 in DNA: TGCAGTGCTAGAGATTCTAGCGGGAGGGCCCAAGATACGCAGTATTTT. Its translation: CSARDSSGRAQDTQYF. The V gene is TRBV20-1, the J gene TRBJ2-3, with 12 bases aligning to TRBD2. CDR3 length: 16 amino acids. CDR1 and CDR2 from the germline V gene are DFQATT and SNEGSKA (reference sequence). J lost 5 bases, V lost 0 bases, and 6 bases had no gene match.

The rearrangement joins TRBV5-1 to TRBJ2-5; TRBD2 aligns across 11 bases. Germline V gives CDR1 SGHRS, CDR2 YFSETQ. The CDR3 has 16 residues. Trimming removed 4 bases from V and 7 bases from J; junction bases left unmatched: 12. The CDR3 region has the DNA TGCGCCAGCAGCGATGGTCGGCTTAGCGGGGGGGGGACCCAGTACTTC. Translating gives CASSDGRLSGGGTQYF.

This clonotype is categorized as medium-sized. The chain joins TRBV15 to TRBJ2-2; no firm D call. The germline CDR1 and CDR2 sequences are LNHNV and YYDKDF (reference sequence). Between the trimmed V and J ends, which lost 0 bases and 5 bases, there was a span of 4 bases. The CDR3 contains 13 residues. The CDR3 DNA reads TGTGCCACCAGCAGAGAGCGAACCGGGGAGCTGTTTTTT. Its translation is CATSRERTGELFF.

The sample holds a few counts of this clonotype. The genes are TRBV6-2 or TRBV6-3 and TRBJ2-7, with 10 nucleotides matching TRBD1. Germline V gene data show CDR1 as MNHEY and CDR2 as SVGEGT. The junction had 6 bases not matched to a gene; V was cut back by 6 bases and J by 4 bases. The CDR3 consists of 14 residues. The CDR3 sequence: CASSSTGGGYEQYF. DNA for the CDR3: TGTGCCAGCAGCTCGACAGGGGGCGGATACGAGCAGTACTTC.

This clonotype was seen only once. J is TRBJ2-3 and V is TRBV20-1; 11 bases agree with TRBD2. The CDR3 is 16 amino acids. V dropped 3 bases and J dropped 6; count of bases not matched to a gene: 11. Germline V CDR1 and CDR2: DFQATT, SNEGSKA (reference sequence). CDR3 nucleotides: TGCAGTGCTAGCATGGGGACTAGCGGTGCGTGGGATACGCAGTATTTT. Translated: CSASMGTSGAWDTQYF.

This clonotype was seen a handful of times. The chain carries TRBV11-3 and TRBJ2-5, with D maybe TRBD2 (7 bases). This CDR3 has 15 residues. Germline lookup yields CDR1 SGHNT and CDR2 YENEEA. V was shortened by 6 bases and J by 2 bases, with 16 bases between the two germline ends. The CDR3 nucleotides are TGTGCCAGCAGTGAAGGGGGGGGGACTCAAGAGACCCAGTACTTC. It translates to CASSEGGGTQETQYF.

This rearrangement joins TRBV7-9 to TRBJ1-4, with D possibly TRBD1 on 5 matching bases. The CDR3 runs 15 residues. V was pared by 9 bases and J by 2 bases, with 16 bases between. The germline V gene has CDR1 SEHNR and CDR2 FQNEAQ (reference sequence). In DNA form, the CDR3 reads TGTGCCAGTACAGTAGGGGCTGCGACTAATGAAAAACTGTTTTTT. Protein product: CASTVGAATNEKLFF.

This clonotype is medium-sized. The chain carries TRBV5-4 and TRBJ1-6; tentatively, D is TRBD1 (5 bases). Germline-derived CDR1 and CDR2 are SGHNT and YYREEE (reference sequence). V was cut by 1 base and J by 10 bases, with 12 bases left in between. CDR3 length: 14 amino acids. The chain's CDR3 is CASSLSRDVSPLHF. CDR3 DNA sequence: TGTGCCAGCAGCTTGTCCAGGGACGTCTCACCCCTCCACTTT.

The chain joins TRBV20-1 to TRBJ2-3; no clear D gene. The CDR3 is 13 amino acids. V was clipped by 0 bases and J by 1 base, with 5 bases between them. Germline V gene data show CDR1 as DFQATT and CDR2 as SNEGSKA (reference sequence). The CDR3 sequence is CSARDYRTDTQYF. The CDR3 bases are TGCAGTGCTAGAGATTACCGCACAGATACGCAGTATTTT.